This T cell receptor (beta chain) was recovered during a study of identifying expanded T cells in peripheral blood. Broader study findings: Variance in clone template counts between approximately two-week samples significantly increased with total template count across all healthy donors.

The data were produced by immunoSEQ multiplex PCR, yet TCRdb's version contains in-frame clones alone and is incomplete. This sample has 95,000 to 150,000 clones, with about four fifths found just once. There are 13 residues in the CDR3. Germline lookup yields CDR1 MNHEY and CDR2 SVGAGI. Trimming took 2 bases from V and 8 from J; bases not matched to a gene: 0. On this clone itself: Its antigen is undetermined.

What was sequenced was blood. The sequence derives from a person aged 18 to 75 in good health. J is TRBJ2-1 and V is TRBV6-5, with 10 bases aligning to TRBD2. The CDR3: CASSYLAGDEQFF. CDR3 sequence (DNA): TGTGCCAGCAGTTACCTAGCGGGGGATGAGCAGTTCTTC.